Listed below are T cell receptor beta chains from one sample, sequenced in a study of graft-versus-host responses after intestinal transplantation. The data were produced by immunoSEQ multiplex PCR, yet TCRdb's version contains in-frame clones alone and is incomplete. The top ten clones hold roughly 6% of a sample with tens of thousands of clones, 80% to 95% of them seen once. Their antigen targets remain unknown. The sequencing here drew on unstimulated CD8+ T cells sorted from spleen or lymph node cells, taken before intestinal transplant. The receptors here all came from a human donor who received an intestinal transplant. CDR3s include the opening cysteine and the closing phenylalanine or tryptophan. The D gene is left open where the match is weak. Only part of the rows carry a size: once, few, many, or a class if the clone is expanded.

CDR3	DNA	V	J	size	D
CASSTGEYSPLHF	TGTGCCAGCAGTACAGGGGAATATTCACCCCTCCACTTT	TRBV27	TRBJ1-6	once	TRBD1
CASGGYEQYF	TGTGCCAGCGGGGGGTACGAGCAGTACTTC	TRBV6-5	TRBJ2-7	-	-
CASSLVPNQPQHF	TGTGCCAGCAGCTTAGTCCCCAATCAGCCCCAGCATTTT	TRBV7-6	TRBJ1-5	-	-
CASSSEEAGIQETRYF	TGTGCCAGCAGCTCAGAGGAGGCAGGTATACAAGAGACCCGGTACTTC	TRBV9	TRBJ2-5	-	-
CASSQEAKAWGSNYGYTF	TGTGCCAGCAGCCAAGAGGCTAAGGCTTGGGGCAGTAACTATGGCTACACCTTC	TRBV14	TRBJ1-2	-	-
CASSLLGTYEQYF	TGTGCCAGCAGCTTGTTAGGTACCTACGAGCAGTACTTC	TRBV5-4	TRBJ2-7	-	-
CASSLGDSGANVLTF	TGTGCCAGCAGCCTAGGGGATTCTGGGGCCAACGTCCTGACTTTC	TRBV11-2	TRBJ2-6	-	-
CASSLASGYNEQFF	TGTGCCAGCAGTCTGGCTAGCGGGTACAATGAGCAGTTCTTC	TRBV28	TRBJ2-1	-	TRBD2
CASSSTWGGQGKSYEQYF	TGTGCCAGCAGCTCCACCTGGGGGGGACAGGGCAAATCCTACGAGCAGTACTTC	TRBV13	TRBJ2-7	-	TRBD1
CASSSLQGFGEKLFF	TGTGCCAGCAGTTCCCTCCAGGGATTCGGCGAAAAACTGTTTTTT	TRBV27	TRBJ1-4	-	-
CASSLWRSSYNEQFF	TGTGCCAGCAGCCTGTGGCGGAGCTCCTACAATGAGCAGTTCTTC	TRBV14	TRBJ2-1	-	-
CASSWDSGSVNEQYF	TGTGCCAGCAGTTGGGATAGCGGGAGTGTCAACGAGCAGTACTTC	TRBV6-5	TRBJ2-7	-	TRBD2
CASSLGTAYEQYF	TGTGCCAGCAGTCTTGGGACGGCCTACGAGCAGTACTTC	TRBV6-5	TRBJ2-7	-	-
CASSQDIPGTGDNEQFF	TGCGCCAGCAGCCAAGATATTCCCGGGACAGGGGACAATGAGCAGTTCTTC	TRBV4-1	TRBJ2-1	-	TRBD1
CASSTLAGGSYEQYF	TGCGCCAGCAGCACCCTAGCGGGAGGGTCCTACGAGCAGTACTTC	TRBV4-1	TRBJ2-7	-	TRBD2
CARSRGGGDDSPLHF	TGCGCCCGCAGTCGGGGAGGGGGGGACGATTCACCCCTCCACTTT	TRBV5-1	TRBJ1-6	-	-
CASSYSIREGYTEAFF	TGTGCCAGCAGTTACTCGATCCGTGAGGGGTACACTGAAGCTTTCTTT	TRBV6-5	TRBJ1-1	-	-
CASSLEGPGLNTEAFF	TGCGCCAGCAGCTTGGAAGGCCCAGGCCTGAACACTGAAGCTTTCTTT	TRBV5-1	TRBJ1-1	-	-
CASSPPQGLQFSGNTIYF	TGTGCCAGCAGCCCCCCCCAAGGGTTACAGTTCTCTGGAAACACCATATATTTT	TRBV7-9	TRBJ1-3	-	-
CASSLRLDYEQFF	TGTGCCAGCAGCTTAAGGCTAGACTATGAGCAGTTCTTC	TRBV13	TRBJ2-1	once	-
CASSPRNEQFF	TGTGCCAGCAGCCCCCGTAATGAGCAGTTCTTC	TRBV13	TRBJ2-1	-	-
CASSPRYVTGNTGELFF	TGTGCCAGCAGCCCTCGATACGTTACGGGGAACACCGGGGAGCTGTTTTTT	TRBV7-6	TRBJ2-2	-	-
CASSLGTGQGSPLHF	TGTGCCAGCAGCTTAGGAACTGGACAGGGGTCACCCCTCCACTTT	TRBV11-1	TRBJ1-6	-	TRBD1
CASSEGTSGSTDTQYF	TGTGCCAGCAGTGAAGGGACTAGCGGGAGCACAGATACGCAGTATTTT	TRBV6-1	TRBJ2-3	few	TRBD2
CASSQDSGSPPDTQYF	TGCGCCAGCAGCCAGGATAGCGGGAGCCCCCCAGATACGCAGTATTTT	TRBV4-1	TRBJ2-3	-	TRBD2
CASSYLGSTGELFF	TGTGCCAGCAGTTATTTGGGGTCCACCGGGGAGCTGTTTTTT	TRBV6-5	TRBJ2-2	-	-
CATTVGGTGFGANVLTF	TGTGCCACCACCGTCGGTGGTACAGGGTTCGGGGCCAACGTCCTGACTTTC	TRBV2	TRBJ2-6	-	-
CASSQGFSYEQYF	TGCGCCAGCAGCCAGGGATTTTCCTACGAGCAGTACTTC	TRBV4-1	TRBJ2-7	-	-
CASSPGSNQPQHF	TGTGCCAGCAGTCCGGGCAGCAATCAGCCCCAGCATTTT	TRBV6-5	TRBJ1-5	-	-
CASSLDSGETQYF	TGCGCCAGCAGCTTGGATTCGGGAGAGACCCAGTACTTC	TRBV5-1	TRBJ2-5	-	-
CASSRGESGELFF	TGTGCCAGCAGCCGAGGGGAGTCCGGGGAGCTGTTTTTT	TRBV7-6	TRBJ2-2	once	-
CASSQVVGEGLGTEAFF	TGTGCCAGCAGCCAAGTGGTCGGGGAGGGGCTGGGCACTGAAGCTTTCTTT	TRBV4-2	TRBJ1-1	-	-
CASSFFNQPQHF	TGTGCCAGCAGTTTTTTCAATCAGCCCCAGCATTTT	TRBV27	TRBJ1-5	-	-